This entry concerns a single T cell receptor (beta chain). This specimen comes from a study of blood T cell repertoires in COVID-19. Whole-study context: Acute and convalescent COVID-19 samples came from the United States, Italy and Spain. From T cells, B-cell-depleted T cells, or PBMCs came the material, which was cDNA or gDNA.

Per the original methods: Reference gene primer amplification gave nucleated cell count estimates. The repertoire was sequenced with immunoSEQ multiplex PCR; TCRdb's copy has only in-frame clones and lacks some. The V and J calls and the clone size are those of that table, but D and trimming were determined from the DNA. The sample has 100,000 or so clones, around 87% seen once. Trimming left V 1 base short and J 0 bases short, with 10 bases between. CDR3 size: 17 residues. From germline, CDR1 is LGHDT and CDR2 YNNKEL (reference sequence). Sequenced input: peripheral blood. This sequence was found in a woman older than 75 with acute or convalescent COVID-19. The chain combines TRBV3-1 (or the pseudogene TRBV3-2) with TRBJ2-6; tentatively, D is TRBD2 (5 bases). The CDR3 sequence is CASSQVTNPSGANVLTF. CDR3 sequence (DNA): TGTGCCAGCAGCCAAGTGACTAACCCCTCTGGGGCCAACGTCCTGACTTTC.